The T cell receptor beta chain described here comes from a study of T cell responses to AZD1222 COVID-19 vaccine. Using immunoSEQ multiplex PCR, the repertoire was profiled, and TCRdb retains in-frame clones only, with some absent. The data hold fewer than 200,000 clones, with around 94% observed a single time. Broader study findings: Epitopes outside B.1.351 and B.1.1.7 mutated regions reportedly drew nearly half of spike TCRs. At baseline, just five to seven AZD1222 recipients tested seropositive. Spike regions recognized by vaccine-associated CD4 TCRs spanned the protein, led by 160-218 and 743-854.

The V gene's germline CDR1 is SEHNR and CDR2 FQNEAQ (reference sequence). The CDR3 totals 18 residues. Trimming shortened V by 1 base and J by 0 bases, and 16 bases separated the two germline ends. Note on this clone: What it binds is unknown.

The sequence was obtained from an adult who received the MenACWY meningococcal vaccine as a control. The source was peripheral blood, collected 28 days after the second dose of the MenACWY control vaccine. V gene TRBV7-9 combines with J gene TRBJ1-3, with a possible D match to TRBD1 (5 bases). In nucleotides, the CDR3 is TGTGCCAGCAGCTTAGTTGGGAGGGGCCGGTCCTCTGGAAACACCATATATTTT. Its protein product is CASSLVGRGRSSGNTIYF. The full variable domain, in which reference TRBV7-9 and TRBJ1-3 provide the parts outside the CDR3, is DTGVSQNPRHKITKRGQNVTFRCDPISEHNRLYWYRQTLGQGPEFLTYFQNEAQLEKSRLLSDRFSAERPKGSFSTLEIQRTEQGDSAMYLCASSLVGRGRSSGNTIYFGEGSWLTVV.